Included here is one T cell receptor beta chain sequence, with context. PCR amplification relied on 60 Vbeta primers (plus 13 Jbeta primers). TCRdb's copy holds only in-frame clones and misses some; the assay was immunoSEQ multiplex PCR. The sample carries 120,000 to 150,000 clones, approximately 72% recorded once. The data were obtained in a study of cytomegalovirus exposure and HLA in healthy donors. Healthy bone marrow donors made up the cohort. The receptor was isolated from a woman aged 55-70 years in good health and CMV-seronegative. The sample comprised PBMCs.

In DNA, the CDR3 is TGTGCCAGCAGCTTAGGGACAGGGAATTCACCCCTCCACTTT. Protein: CASSLGTGNSPLHF. The chain has TRBV7-2 and TRBJ1-6, with 8 bases identical to TRBD1. This CDR3 spans 14 amino acids. Trimming at V came to 1 base and at J to 7 bases, leaving 0 bases not matched to a gene. Germline CDR1 reads SGHTA; CDR2 reads FQGNSA.